One sample yielded the 30 T cell receptor beta chains listed below, sequenced in a study of shared clonotypes between healthy human individuals. Using immunoSEQ multiplex PCR, the repertoire was profiled, and TCRdb retains in-frame clones only, with some absent. The table lists roughly 2.2 million clones, under 95% of them singletons. The source material was naive CD4+ T cells from PBMCs. The subset is: CD45RA+ positively selected. These receptor sequences come from a man between 18 and 29 years old in good health. Some clones in this sample may be carry-over from other donors' samples.

The rearrangement joins TRBV5-4 to TRBJ2-3, with D perhaps matching TRBD1 (5 bases). CDR1 and CDR2 from the germline V gene are SGHNT and YYREEE (reference sequence). The CDR3 has 16 residues. V was pared by 1 base and J by 1 base, with 13 bases between. For the CDR3, the DNA is TGTGCCAGCAGCTTGAAGACTCTAGGGGGCACAGATACGCAGTATTTT. Protein product: CASSLKTLGGTDTQYF.

The CDR3 DNA reads as TGTGCCACCAGCAGAGGGGGACAGGTCTACGAGCAGTACTTC. The encoded protein is CATSRGGQVYEQYF. The chain uses TRBV15 and TRBJ2-7; 8 bases align to TRBD1. This CDR3 spans 14 amino acids. Germline V gives CDR1 LNHNV, CDR2 YYDKDF (reference sequence). Trimming cost V 1 base and J 3 bases; bases outside gene matches: 2.

The chain is built from TRBV19 and TRBJ2-1, with D tentatively TRBD1 (5 bases). This CDR3 region has 15 residues. In germline, CDR1 is LNHDA, CDR2 SQIVND (reference sequence). V lost 5 bases and J 8 bases, leaving 19 bases between the germline ends. CDR3 nucleotides: TGTGCCAGTAGTCTCGGACCCCGAAGGGGCGATGAGCAGTTCTTC. Protein: CASSLGPRRGDEQFF.

A single count supports this clone. An end of the junction does not agree with germline; a read error may underlie this. V and J are TRBV19 and TRBJ2-7, with 9 bases that match TRBD2. Looked up from germline, CDR1 is LNHDA and CDR2 is SQIVND (reference sequence). CDR3 size: 16 residues. CDR3 loop: CASRPATSGLAYEQCF. The CDR3, as DNA: TGTGCCAGTAGACCCGCGACTAGCGGACTGGCCTACGAGCAGTGCTTC. Together with reference TRBV19 and TRBJ2-7, the CDR3 gives the full variable domain: DGGITQSPKYLFRKEGQNVTLSCEQNLNHDAMYWYRQDPGQGLRLIYYSQIVNDFQKGDIAEGYSVSREKKESFPLTVTSAQKNPTAFYLCASRPATSGLAYEQCFGPGTRLTVT.

The chain is built from TRBV5-1 and TRBJ2-7; 11 bases map to TRBD2. The CDR3 spans 15 residues. Trimming at V came to 4 bases and at J to 3 bases, leaving 6 bases not matched to a gene. CDR1 and CDR2 from the germline V gene are SGHRS and YFSETQ. The CDR3 DNA follows: TGCGCCAGCAGCATTCTAGCGGGAGGTTTCTACGAGCAGTACTTC. Translating gives CASSILAGGFYEQYF.

This clone was observed a single time. The chain joins TRBV18 to TRBJ1-1, with D unresolved. The CDR3 runs 17 residues. Germline V gene lookup returns CDR1 KGHSH and CDR2 LQKENI. The V gene lost 1 base and the J gene lost 0 bases, with 15 bases spanning the gap. The chain's CDR3 is CASSPQQTQAVNTEAFF. For the CDR3, the DNA is TGTGCCAGCTCACCACAGCAGACCCAGGCCGTGAACACTGAAGCTTTCTTT. The full variable domain, completed using reference TRBV18 and TRBJ1-1, is NAGVMQNPRHLVRRRGQEARLRCSPMKGHSHVYWYRQLPEEGLKFMVYLQKENIIDESGMPKERFSAEFPKEGPSILRIQQVVRGDSAAYFCASSPQQTQAVNTEAFFGQGTRLTVV.

The CDR3 DNA reads as TGTGCCAGTGGACATACACCCGAGCAGTACTTC. This gives the protein CASGHTPEQYF. V usage is TRBV6-1 and J usage is TRBJ2-7; weak D call: TRBD1 (5 bases). Germline V gives CDR1 MNHNS, CDR2 SASEGT. V lost 9 bases and J lost 6, with 12 bases in between. The CDR3 is 11 residues long.

The CDR3 DNA sequence: TGTGCCAGCAGACTGGGGGGTAACCAAGAGACCCAGTACTTC. This gives the protein CASRLGGNQETQYF. The chain combines TRBV28 with TRBJ2-5; maybe TRBD2 (6 bases). This CDR3 comprises 14 residues. V was clipped by 6 bases and J by 0 bases, with 11 bases between them. The germline CDR1 and CDR2 sequences are MDHEN and SYDVKM. The variable domain in full, completed from reference TRBV28 and TRBJ2-5, reads DVKVTQSSRYLVKRTGEKVFLECVQDMDHENMFWYRQDPGLGLRLIYFSYDVKMKEKGDIPEGYSVSREKKERFSLILESASTNQTSMYLCASRLGGNQETQYFGPGTRLLVL.

This clone appeared a single time. Other DNA sequences of this sample code for an identical CDR3. The rearrangement joins TRBV27 to TRBJ1-2; D unclear. Trimming took 2 bases from V and 0 from J, leaving 10 bases between them. Germline loops: CDR1 MNHEY, CDR2 SMNVEV (reference sequence). The CDR3 covers 15 residues. The DNA for the CDR3 is TGTGCCAGCAGTTTAGGTCAACCCGCTAACTATGGCTACACCTTC. It yields the protein CASSLGQPANYGYTF.

The chain couples TRBV2 to TRBJ2-5; D might be TRBD2 (5 bases). This CDR3 has 14 amino acids. Trimming pared 3 bases from V and 5 bases from J, leaving 13 bases between. Germline V lookup: CDR1 SNHLY, CDR2 FYNNEI. The CDR3 coding sequence is TGTGCCAGCAGTGATCGGCTAGCCGGGGAGACCCAGTACTTC. Translating it yields CASSDRLAGETQYF.

The chain uses TRBV4-3 and TRBJ2-7; no firm D call. Germline lookup yields CDR1 LGHNA and CDR2 YSLEER. V lost 0 bases and J 2 bases, leaving 8 bases between the germline ends. The CDR3 spans 14 residues. The CDR3 region has the DNA TGCGCCAGCAGCCAAGATCTTACGACCTACGAGCAGTACTTC. Protein: CASSQDLTTYEQYF.

This chain links TRBV7-6 with TRBJ2-1; TRBD2 matches at 8 bases. J gave up 9 bases and V 1 base, and 11 bases lay outside the gene matches. CDR1 is SGHVS, CDR2 FNYEAQ, per germline. This CDR3 has 16 amino acids. Here the CDR3 reads CASSLVSSGSGSEQFF. Written as DNA, the CDR3 is TGTGCCAGCAGCTTAGTCTCCAGCGGGAGTGGGAGTGAGCAGTTCTTC.

This chain joins TRBV5-4 and TRBJ2-6; no clear D. Germline CDR1 reads SGHNT; CDR2 reads YYREEE (reference sequence). The CDR3 covers 15 residues. Trimming took 0 bases from V and 0 from J, leaving 4 bases between them. The CDR3 loop reads CASSLDSSGANVLTF. The CDR3, as DNA: TGTGCCAGCAGCTTGGACTCCTCTGGGGCCAACGTCCTGACTTTC.

This clone was counted only a few times. The chain combines TRBV6-5 with TRBJ2-7; 7 bases are a match to TRBD2. The CDR3 covers 12 residues. J lost 7 bases, V lost 6 bases, and 6 bases had no gene match. Germline-derived CDR1 and CDR2 are MNHEY and SVGAGI. CDR3 region: CASRAVGGEQYF. The CDR3 bases are TGTGCCAGCAGGGCCGTCGGGGGGGAGCAGTACTTC.

V and J are TRBV29-1 and TRBJ1-2; no definite D call. The CDR3 runs 11 residues. V was cut by 6 bases and J by 10 bases, with 15 bases left in between. Germline values: CDR1 SQVTM, CDR2 ANQGSEA. Here the CDR3 reads CSVGEGRNYTF. Written as DNA, the CDR3 is TGCAGCGTCGGGGAGGGCCGTAACTACACCTTC.

The sample holds a few counts of this clone. As DNA, the CDR3 is TGTGCCAGCAGCCTTCAGGGGAGCAATGAGCAGTTCTTC. Its translation is CASSLQGSNEQFF. This chain links TRBV7-2 with TRBJ2-1, with D tentatively TRBD1 (6 bases). V dropped 5 bases and J dropped 6 bases, with 11 bases sitting between them. The germline gives CDR1 SGHTA, CDR2 FQGNSA. There are 13 residues in the CDR3.

The J gene is TRBJ1-1, the V gene TRBV10-3; D unclear. Germline-derived CDR1 and CDR2 are ENHRY and SYGVKD. The CDR3 covers 13 residues. The V gene lost 3 bases and the J gene lost 0 bases, with 5 bases spanning the gap. CDR3 nucleotides: TGTGCCATCAGTGACACCCTGAACACTGAAGCTTTCTTT. Translating gives CAISDTLNTEAFF.

Comment on this clone: In the same sample, other DNA sequences code for this CDR3. The genes are TRBV30 and TRBJ1-3; TRBD1 is a possible D gene (5 bases). The CDR3 spans 13 residues. Germline V gene sequence: CDR1 GTSNPN, CDR2 SVGIG (reference sequence). Trimming took off 0 bases at V and 2 bases at J, with 5 bases between the two ends. Here the CDR3 DNA reads TGTGCCTGGAGTGTGGGGGCTGGAAACACCATATATTTT. Translated: CAWSVGAGNTIYF.

On this clone: The sample has other DNA sequences that encode this CDR3 too. The V call is TRBV28, the J call TRBJ2-7; either TRBD1 or TRBD2 may fit D (5 bases each). The germline gives CDR1 MDHEN, CDR2 SYDVKM. This CDR3 comprises 12 residues. Trimming left V 4 bases short and J 6 bases short, with 10 bases between. CDR3 protein: CASSYTGGEQYF. The CDR3 DNA reads TGTGCCAGCAGTTACACTGGGGGCGAGCAGTACTTC.

This chain connects TRBV10-2 to TRBJ1-3, with D possibly being TRBD1 (5 bases). Between the trimmed V and J ends, which lost 3 bases and 2 bases, there was a span of 8 bases. Germline CDR1 is WSHSY and CDR2 is SAAADI. CDR3 size: 14 residues. This chain's CDR3 is CASSEAGTGNTIYF. CDR3 sequence (DNA): TGCGCCAGCAGTGAAGCAGGGACTGGAAACACCATATATTTT.

The V and J genes are TRBV10-3 and TRBJ1-4; 11 bases align to TRBD1. The germline V gene has CDR1 ENHRY and CDR2 SYGVKD. V gave up 0 bases and J gave up 0 bases; unmatched junction bases: 3. The CDR3 runs to 18 residues. The CDR3 loop reads CAISESDRGRTTNEKLFF. The DNA of the CDR3 is TGTGCCATCAGTGAGTCGGACAGGGGGCGAACAACTAATGAAAAACTGTTTTTT.

This rearrangement joins TRBV10-1 to TRBJ2-4; 12 bases line up with TRBD2. Germline lookup yields CDR1 WNHNN and CDR2 SYGVQD (reference sequence). V shed 0 bases, J shed 7 bases, and the junction held 19 bases outside the gene matches. The CDR3 is 21 residues long. CDR3 coding DNA: TGCGCCAGCAGTGAGTCCTACCCTACTAGCGGGAGGTGGGGGGTATCGAACATTCAGTACTTC. It is translated as CASSESYPTSGRWGVSNIQYF.

In this sample, this clone turned up once. The chain employs TRBV18 and TRBJ2-5; D is possibly TRBD1 (6 bases). Trimming stripped 2 bases from V and 4 bases from J, with 14 bases between. Germline CDR1 is KGHSH and CDR2 is LQKENI. The CDR3 loop spans 15 amino acids. CDR3 protein: CASSPRSARGETQYF. The CDR3 DNA reads as TGTGCCAGCTCACCAAGAAGTGCCAGGGGAGAGACCCAGTACTTC.

V and J are TRBV4-2 and TRBJ2-6; 10 nucleotides match TRBD2. This CDR3 spans 16 amino acids. The junction had 0 bases not matched to a gene; V was cut back by 1 base and J by 3 bases. Germline V gene data show CDR1 as LGHNA and CDR2 as YNFKEQ. CDR3 loop: CASSQVAGGGANVLTF. DNA for the CDR3: TGTGCCAGCAGCCAAGTAGCGGGAGGTGGGGCCAACGTCCTGACTTTC.

The V call is TRBV9, the J call TRBJ2-1, with D possibly called TRBD1 or TRBD2 (6 bases each). The CDR3 has 14 amino acids. In germline, CDR1 is SGDLS, CDR2 YYNGEE. V was shortened by 0 bases and J by 10 bases, with 14 bases between the two germline ends. This CDR3 is CASSVDPGAGEQFF. In DNA, the CDR3 is TGTGCCAGCAGCGTAGACCCGGGGGCGGGAGAGCAGTTCTTC.

The CDR3 bases are TGTGCCAGCAATGAAAGGGGGGGCACAGATACGCAGTATTTT. This gives the protein CASNERGGTDTQYF. The chain combines TRBV13 with TRBJ2-3; D is perhaps TRBD1 or TRBD2 (6 bases each). V was clipped by 7 bases and J by 1 base, with 12 bases between them. This CDR3 region has 14 residues. The germline gives CDR1 PRHDT, CDR2 FYEKMQ (reference sequence).

The chain couples TRBV7-3 to TRBJ2-3, with 8 bases aligning to TRBD2. Germline loops: CDR1 SGHTA, CDR2 FQGTGA. The CDR3 runs 15 residues. V lost 5 bases and J lost 4; bases outside the gene matches: 8. The DNA of the CDR3 is TGTGCCAGCAGCCGCAGCGGGAGTGAGGCAGATACGCAGTATTTT. Its translation is CASSRSGSEADTQYF.

The V gene is TRBV5-1, the J gene TRBJ1-2, with 11 bases aligning to TRBD1. The V and J ends lost 0 bases and 8 bases, in that order; junction bases with no gene match: 6. The CDR3 totals 15 residues. CDR1 and CDR2 (germline): SGHRS, YFSETQ. This CDR3 reads CASSLEGQGAGGYTF. The CDR3 coding sequence is TGCGCCAGCAGCTTGGAAGGACAGGGGGCGGGCGGCTACACCTTC.

The rearrangement links TRBV28 to TRBJ2-7, with D uncertain. CDR1 is MDHEN and CDR2 is SYDVKM in the germline V gene. The CDR3 has 13 residues. V gave up 10 bases and J gave up 0 bases, with 13 bases separating them. The CDR3 bases are TGTGCCACAAGTAGTTTCACCTCCTACGAGCAGTACTTC. Translated: CATSSFTSYEQYF.

The V gene is TRBV7-2, the J gene TRBJ1-5; TRBD1 is a possible D gene (5 bases). Per germline, CDR1 SGHTA and CDR2 FQGNSA. The CDR3 totals 14 residues. V was pared by 3 bases and J by 6 bases, with 12 bases between. CDR3 sequence (DNA): TGTGCCAGCAGCTTCGAGACACAGGTTCAGCCCCAGCATTTT. Protein sequence: CASSFETQVQPQHF.